This is a list of T cell receptor beta chains from one sample in a study of blood T cells in healthy people across ages. One entry per CDR3 protein, called by TCRdb with MiXCR from the 5' RACE reads. The sample has some 1.4 million distinct CDR3 sequences; 40% to 50% are singletons. The specimen sequenced was blood. The receptors derive from a woman between 18 and 30 years old in good health. CDR3s include the opening cysteine and the closing phenylalanine or tryptophan. The order of the fields is CDR3 DNA, CDR3 protein, clone size, J gene, D gene, V gene. The D gene is left open where the match is weak. Some rows mark clone size as missing; the rest say once, few, many or name a class of expanded clone.

DNA: TGTGCCACCAGCAGAGAATCTCCCAAGACTCCACAGACCCAGTACTTC; CDR3: CATSRESPKTPQTQYF; size: few; J: TRBJ2-5; D: NA; V: TRBV15
DNA: TGTGCCAACAGTTCGTACTACGAGCAGTACTTC; CDR3: CANSSYYEQYF; size: NA; J: TRBJ2-7; D: NA; V: TRBV12-3/TRBV12-4
DNA: TGTGCCAGCAGTTTAAGCCGAGGGAGCGGGCTCTCCTACAATGAGCAGTTCTTC; CDR3: CASSLSRGSGLSYNEQFF; size: few; J: TRBJ2-1; D: NA; V: TRBV12-3/TRBV12-4
DNA: TGTGCCTCCGCCCCTGGCGGGGGCTTCCCAGATACGCAGTATTTT; CDR3: CASAPGGGFPDTQYF; size: NA; J: TRBJ2-3; D: NA; V: TRBV30
DNA: TGTGCCAGCTGTTACTCCCCGGGACTAGCGTCAGTAGGAGCGTACGAGCAGTACTTC; CDR3: CASCYSPGLASVGAYEQYF; size: NA; J: TRBJ2-7; D: TRBD2; V: TRBV6-2/TRBV6-3
DNA: TGTGCCAGCAGCTTAGGACAGGGGCCTCTTCGCGAGCAGTACTTC; CDR3: CASSLGQGPLREQYF; size: few; J: TRBJ2-7; D: TRBD1; V: TRBV11-2
DNA: TGTGCCAGCAGTTACTCTCATACAGAGGGCTCCTCCTACGAGCAGTACTTC; CDR3: CASSYSHTEGSSYEQYF; size: few; J: TRBJ2-7; D: NA; V: TRBV6-6
DNA: TGCAGTGCTAGGCGGCCTGTGGCCTACAATGAGCAGTTCTTC; CDR3: CSARRPVAYNEQFF; size: few; J: TRBJ2-1; D: NA; V: TRBV20-1
DNA: TGCGCCAGCAGCTTGCAAGAGGGAAGTTGGACTGAAGCTTTCTTT; CDR3: CASSLQEGSWTEAFF; size: NA; J: TRBJ1-1; D: NA; V: TRBV5-1
DNA: TGTGCCAGCAGTGGTACTAGGGCCTACGAGCAGTACTTC; CDR3: CASSGTRAYEQYF; size: NA; J: TRBJ2-7; D: NA; V: TRBV6-1
DNA: TGTGCCAGCAGTGAAACGGGACTTTCCCGTGGCTACACCTTC; CDR3: CASSETGLSRGYTF; size: NA; J: TRBJ1-2; D: NA; V: TRBV6-4
DNA: TGCGCCAGCAGCCCCCCGCGATTGCAGGAGACCCAGTACTTC; CDR3: CASSPPRLQETQYF; size: NA; J: TRBJ2-5; D: NA; V: TRBV21-1
DNA: TGTGCCAGCAGCTTATCCGTCCATGTCAAGGTCGAAAAAAGCTCCTACGAGCAGTACTTC; CDR3: CASSLSVHVKVEKSSYEQYF; size: NA; J: TRBJ2-7; D: NA; V: TRBV7-8
DNA: TGTGCCAGCAGCTTCACAGGGGGCCCTAGCTCCTACGAGCAGTACTTC; CDR3: CASSFTGGPSSYEQYF; size: NA; J: TRBJ2-7; D: TRBD1; V: TRBV7-9
DNA: TGTGCCAGCAGTACTAGCGGGAGTCACTACGAGCAGTACTTC; CDR3: CASSTSGSHYEQYF; size: many; J: TRBJ2-7; D: TRBD2; V: TRBV12-3/TRBV12-4
DNA: TGCAGTGCTAGAGATGCGGAGCGGGGGGGCCTCGGGTCCAGATATACGCAGTATTTT; CDR3: CSARDAERGGLGSRYTQYF; size: NA; J: TRBJ2-3; D: TRBD2; V: TRBV20-1
DNA: TGTGCCAGCAGCGCGGGACTAGCGTACTACAATGAGCAGTTCTTC; CDR3: CASSAGLAYYNEQFF; size: NA; J: TRBJ2-1; D: TRBD2; V: TRBV9
DNA: TGTGCCAGCGGTACGACAGGGGGCAACACTGAAGCTTTCTTT; CDR3: CASGTTGGNTEAFF; size: NA; J: TRBJ1-1; D: TRBD1; V: TRBV6-1
DNA: TGCAGCGTTGCTAAGACAGGGGCCGGGGAGCTGTTTTTT; CDR3: CSVAKTGAGELFF; size: few; J: TRBJ2-2; D: TRBD1; V: TRBV29-1
DNA: TGTGCCAGCTCACCACCGATACTAAATGAGCAGTTCTTC; CDR3: CASSPPILNEQFF; size: few; J: TRBJ2-1; D: NA; V: TRBV18
DNA: TGTGCCAGCAGCTTCGCCGCTGAAGCTTTCTTT; CDR3: CASSFAAEAFF; size: NA; J: TRBJ1-1; D: NA; V: TRBV7-9
DNA: TGTGCCAGCAGTGATTGGTCCAGCGGGAGGGCCCATGAGCAGTTCTTC; CDR3: CASSDWSSGRAHEQFF; size: few; J: TRBJ2-1; D: TRBD2; V: TRBV2
DNA: TGTGCCAGCAGCTTAGGGGCAGCTTACTACAATGAGCAGTTCTTC; CDR3: CASSLGAAYYNEQFF; size: NA; J: TRBJ2-1; D: NA; V: TRBV11-2
DNA: TGCGCCAGCAGCCCTCTTTCCCGGGCGGGGATGGAAGAGACCCAGTACTTC; CDR3: CASSPLSRAGMEETQYF; size: few; J: TRBJ2-5; D: NA; V: TRBV4-1
DNA: TGTGCCAGCAGTTCCTTAAGGATGACCGGGGAGACCCAGTACTTC; CDR3: CASSSLRMTGETQYF; size: few; J: TRBJ2-5; D: NA; V: TRBV6-5
DNA: TGCGCCAGCAGCTTGGACCGCCCTAACTATGGCTACACCTTC; CDR3: CASSLDRPNYGYTF; size: few; J: TRBJ1-2; D: NA; V: TRBV5-1
DNA: TGCAGCGTTGACAGGCAGACTAACACCGGGGAGCTGTTTTTT; CDR3: CSVDRQTNTGELFF; size: NA; J: TRBJ2-2; D: NA; V: TRBV29-1
DNA: TGCGCCAGCAGCTTTCCACCGGGACAGGCGTCCACTGAAGCTTTCTTT; CDR3: CASSFPPGQASTEAFF; size: NA; J: TRBJ1-1; D: TRBD1; V: TRBV5-1
DNA: TGTGCCAGCAAGGCCAGGGAGACTAGCGGGACCACAGATACGCAGTATTTT; CDR3: CASKARETSGTTDTQYF; size: NA; J: TRBJ2-3; D: TRBD2; V: TRBV2
DNA: TGCAGTGCTAGAGATCCCCTCCGAGGGAATGAGCAGTTCTTC; CDR3: CSARDPLRGNEQFF; size: many; J: TRBJ2-1; D: NA; V: TRBV20-1
DNA: TGTGCCAGCAGTGAGTTAGGGGATAATTCACCCCTCCACTTT; CDR3: CASSELGDNSPLHF; size: NA; J: TRBJ1-6; D: NA; V: TRBV6-4
DNA: TGTGCCAGCAGCTCGGGTAGCCACTACGAGCAGTACTTC; CDR3: CASSSGSHYEQYF; size: few; J: TRBJ2-7; D: NA; V: TRBV7-9
DNA: TGTGCCAGCAGCTCCCCCACGGGAGAGGCGTACGAGCAGTACTTC; CDR3: CASSSPTGEAYEQYF; size: NA; J: TRBJ2-7; D: NA; V: TRBV3-1
DNA: TGTGCCAGCTCACCTAACAGTGATCAGCCCCAGCATTTT; CDR3: CASSPNSDQPQHF; size: NA; J: TRBJ1-5; D: NA; V: TRBV18
DNA: TGTGCCAGCAGTACCTCCGGCAGGGGGACAGGGAAATATCAGTACTTC; CDR3: CASSTSGRGTGKYQYF; size: NA; J: TRBJ2-7; D: TRBD1; V: TRBV28
DNA: TGCGCCAGCAGCCAAGAGGTTACACGGGCAATAGCGGGGGCCTACAATGAGCAGTTCTTC; CDR3: CASSQEVTRAIAGAYNEQFF; size: NA; J: TRBJ2-1; D: TRBD2; V: TRBV4-1
DNA: TGTGCCAGCAGTAAACGGACGGTTATGAACACTGAAGCTTTCTTT; CDR3: CASSKRTVMNTEAFF; size: NA; J: TRBJ1-1; D: NA; V: TRBV6-5
DNA: TGCAGTGCTTTGTGGGAGGGCGGGAGGTACAATGAGCAGTTCTTC; CDR3: CSALWEGGRYNEQFF; size: NA; J: TRBJ2-1; D: TRBD2; V: TRBV20-1
DNA: TGTGCCAGCAGTTGCTCGACTTACAAAGACGCTGAGCAGTTCTTC; CDR3: CASSCSTYKDAEQFF; size: NA; J: TRBJ2-1; D: NA; V: TRBV6-6
DNA: TGCAGCGTTGGGAGAGAGGGAAACTATGGCTACACCTTC; CDR3: CSVGREGNYGYTF; size: NA; J: TRBJ1-2; D: NA; V: TRBV29-1
DNA: TGCGCCAGCAGCCCCCCCTCGCCCTACGAGCAGTACTTC; CDR3: CASSPPSPYEQYF; size: many; J: TRBJ2-7; D: NA; V: TRBV5-1
DNA: TGTGCCAGCAGTTCGGGGGGAGCCCAGCATTTT; CDR3: CASSSGGAQHF; size: few; J: TRBJ1-5; D: NA; V: TRBV12-3/TRBV12-4
DNA: TGCAGTGCTAGAGATGGAGGGGGGTCTAATGAAAAACTGTTTTTT; CDR3: CSARDGGGSNEKLFF; size: NA; J: TRBJ1-4; D: NA; V: TRBV20-1
DNA: TGCAGCGTCATAGGGGACGGCACAGATACGCAGTATTTT; CDR3: CSVIGDGTDTQYF; size: NA; J: TRBJ2-3; D: NA; V: TRBV29-1
DNA: TGTGCCAGCCGGGGGGAGGAGGTTTACAATGAGCAGTTCTTC; CDR3: CASRGEEVYNEQFF; size: few; J: TRBJ2-1; D: TRBD2; V: TRBV4-2